A single sample gave rise to the 12 T cell receptor beta chains below, sequenced in a study of blood T cell repertoires in COVID-19. Clones were read by immunoSEQ multiplex PCR, and TCRdb kept only the in-frame ones, dropping some. The data show about 190,000 clones, 82% seen once. The sample consisted of peripheral blood. Receptors originate from a woman aged 55-70 years with COVID-19, enrolled during active disease.

This clone was seen a few times. The chain combines TRBV9 with TRBJ2-7; no definite D call. The CDR3 covers 15 residues. Looked up from germline, CDR1 is SGDLS and CDR2 is YYNGEE. V lost 0 bases, J lost 0 bases, and 10 bases lay in between. CDR3 loop: CASSVDTVSSYEQYF. CDR3 coding DNA: TGTGCCAGCAGCGTAGATACCGTCAGCTCCTACGAGCAGTACTTC.

This chain joins TRBV14 and TRBJ1-2; TRBD1 is a possible D gene (6 bases). From germline, CDR1 is SGHDN and CDR2 FVKESK. The CDR3 is 15 residues long. The V end lost 3 bases, the J end lost 2 bases, and 13 bases lay between the germline ends. The CDR3 sequence is CASSQVGTPNYGYTF. The CDR3 DNA reads as TGTGCCAGCAGCCAGGTGGGGACACCGAACTATGGCTACACCTTC.

V gene TRBV5-6 combines with J gene TRBJ1-5; D is unresolved. This CDR3 has 14 residues. Germline V gene sequence: CDR1 SGHDT, CDR2 YYEEEE. V was clipped by 1 base and J by 9 bases, with 14 bases between them. Here the CDR3 reads CASSLMAAEGPQHF. The CDR3, as DNA: TGTGCCAGCAGCTTGATGGCGGCCGAGGGGCCCCAGCATTTT.

The chain recombines TRBV11-2 with TRBJ2-3, with 9 bases matching TRBD2. Unmatched junction bases numbered 13, after V lost 3 bases and J lost 3 bases. Germline values: CDR1 SGHAT, CDR2 FQNNGV. CDR3 length: 18 amino acids. The CDR3: CASSFSLSGRRPTDTQYF. CDR3 DNA sequence: TGTGCCAGCAGCTTTTCCCTGAGCGGGAGGCGTCCTACAGATACGCAGTATTTT.

This chain joins TRBV28 and TRBJ2-7; 8 nucleotides match TRBD1. The germline gives CDR1 MDHEN, CDR2 SYDVKM. CDR3 size: 13 residues. The V and J ends lost 6 bases and 4 bases, in that order; junction bases with no gene match: 5. DNA of the CDR3: TGTGCCAGCAGGGCAGGGGGCCGGTACGAGCAGTACTTC. Protein sequence: CASRAGGRYEQYF. The full variable domain, in which reference TRBV28 and TRBJ2-7 provide the parts outside the CDR3, is DVKVTQSSRYLVKRTGEKVFLECVQDMDHENMFWYRQDPGLGLRLIYFSYDVKMKEKGDIPEGYSVSREKKERFSLILESASTNQTSMYLCASRAGGRYEQYFGPGTRLTVT.

The V and J genes are TRBV7-3 and TRBJ2-5; a possible D gene is TRBD2 (5 bases). V dropped 5 bases and J dropped 2 bases, with 9 bases sitting between them. This CDR3 spans 13 amino acids. Germline-derived CDR1 and CDR2 are SGHTA and FQGTGA. The CDR3 is CASSVGAQETQYF. The DNA of the CDR3 is TGTGCCAGCAGCGTGGGAGCGCAAGAGACCCAGTACTTC. The complete variable domain, with remaining parts taken from reference TRBV7-3 and TRBJ2-5, reads GAGVSQTPSNKVTEKGKYVELRCDPISGHTALYWYRQSLGQGPEFLIYFQGTGAADDSGLPNDRFFAVRPEGSVSTLKIQRTERGDSAVYLCASSVGAQETQYFGPGTRLLVL.

In its sample, this clone was seen once. The V call is TRBV19, the J call TRBJ2-7; 7 bases align to TRBD1. CDR1 and CDR2 (germline): LNHDA, SQIVND (reference sequence). CDR3 length equals 13 residues. With V trimmed by 8 bases and J by 5 bases, 9 bases remained unmatched. This chain's CDR3 is CASGLTGSDEQYV. Written as DNA, the CDR3 is TGTGCCAGTGGACTGACAGGGTCTGACGAGCAGTACGTC.

This chain uses TRBV7-2 with TRBJ2-7; maybe TRBD2 (6 bases). The CDR3 consists of 15 residues. V dropped 1 base and J dropped 7 bases, with 17 bases sitting between them. Germline CDR1 and CDR2: SGHTA and FQGNSA. CDR3 in amino acids: CASSLGGRNGGEQYF. Here the CDR3 DNA reads TGTGCCAGCAGCTTAGGAGGGAGGAATGGCGGGGAGCAGTACTTC.

This clone has a handful of counts. The chain combines TRBV6-6 with TRBJ1-1; no reliable D call. The CDR3 is made up of 14 amino acids. Trimming took off 5 bases at V and 0 bases at J, with 10 bases between the two ends. Looked up from germline, CDR1 is MNHNY and CDR2 is SVGAGI (reference sequence). CDR3 in DNA: TGTGCCAGCAGTCTCGCGTTGGTGAACACTGAAGCTTTCTTT. Protein sequence: CASSLALVNTEAFF.

The gene calls are TRBV19 and TRBJ1-1; no firm D call. From germline, CDR1 is LNHDA and CDR2 SQIVND (reference sequence). This CDR3 spans 12 amino acids. Trimming took 3 bases from V and 3 from J, leaving 5 bases between them. The CDR3 DNA follows: TGTGCCAGTAGTATGAGATACACTGAAGCTTTCTTT. Translated, it gives CASSMRYTEAFF.

The CDR3: CASSTRTGREETQYF. CDR3 DNA sequence: TGCGCCAGCAGCACCAGGACAGGGAGGGAAGAGACCCAGTACTTC. The chain links TRBV5-1 to TRBJ2-5; maybe TRBD1 (8 bases). Germline CDR1 is SGHRS and CDR2 is YFSETQ. The germline V and J ends were trimmed by 4 bases and 3 bases, with 16 bases remaining between them. This CDR3 has 15 amino acids.

V usage is TRBV7-2 and J usage is TRBJ1-5; D remains ambiguous. Trimming stripped 5 bases from V and 2 bases from J, with 19 bases between. Germline values: CDR1 SGHTA, CDR2 FQGNSA. The CDR3 loop spans 17 amino acids. The CDR3 nucleotides are TGTGCCAGCAGCCTCCAAACGCAAACTTATGGCAATCAGCCCCAGCATTTT. Residues: CASSLQTQTYGNQPQHF.